The entry below gives a single TCR beta chain sequence along with its context. Its target is not known. V was cut by 0 bases and J by 3 bases, with 12 bases left in between. CDR3 length equals 15 residues. Germline values: CDR1 SGHRS, CDR2 YFSETQ. Both 60 Vbeta primers and 13 Jbeta primers went into the PCR. TCRdb keeps only in-frame clones here, not all; method: immunoSEQ multiplex PCR. The sample table includes tens of thousands of clones. This record belongs to a study of cytomegalovirus exposure and HLA in healthy donors. Study summary: Earlier findings included some 120 million unique TCR beta sequences obtained from some 180 million T cells. Whole-study findings and limits: The dataset shows that most TCR sequences were rare, while some public TCRs occurred in many donors. The study reported that TCR beta sequences accurately predicted HLA-A and HLA-B alleles in most subjects.

The V call is TRBV5-1, the J call TRBJ1-1, with D perhaps matching TRBD1 (5 bases). The TCR originated in a male donor in good health and CMV-seropositive. Sequencing was carried out using PBMCs. Here the CDR3 DNA reads TGCGCCAGCAGCTTGGTTGGGGGAGGGGACACTGAAGCTTTCTTT. It translates to CASSLVGGGDTEAFF.